These 11 T cell receptor beta chains came from one sample sequenced in a study of T cells after yellow fever vaccination. MiXCR, run by TCRdb on the 5' RACE reads, gives a single entry per CDR3 protein. The table includes about 85,000 distinct CDR3 sequences, less than 15% detected once. The starting material was CD8+ T cells not binding an NS4B(214-222) dextramer, sorted from PBMCs, obtained 21 days after the first yellow fever vaccination. Source of these receptors: a man in his late teens or twenties who received the YFV17D yellow fever vaccine.

The chain links TRBV6-2 or TRBV6-3 to TRBJ2-1; TRBD2 matches 9 bases. V trimming: 2 bases; J trimming: 7 bases; junction bases outside the gene matches: 3. The CDR3 has 14 residues. Germline V CDR1 and CDR2: MNHEY, SVGEGT. The CDR3: CASSYAGLANEQFF. The CDR3 DNA reads TGTGCCAGCAGTTACGCAGGACTAGCGAATGAGCAGTTCTTC.

This clonotype was counted between two and nine times. J is TRBJ1-2 and V is TRBV7-9; no firm D call. The CDR3 is 13 residues long. V lost 4 bases and J 4 bases, leaving 10 bases between the germline ends. Germline V gene lookup returns CDR1 SEHNR and CDR2 FQNEAQ (reference sequence). The CDR3: CASSSWAFYGYTF. The CDR3 DNA follows: TGTGCCAGCAGCTCATGGGCTTTCTATGGCTACACCTTC.

This rearrangement joins TRBV4-1 to TRBJ1-5, with a tentative D call TRBD1 (6 bases). Per germline, CDR1 MGHRA and CDR2 YSYEKL. V lost 2 bases and J lost 7, with 15 bases in between. The CDR3 contains 15 residues. The CDR3: CASSQTTGSPQPQHF. The CDR3 nucleotides read TGCGCCAGCAGCCAAACTACAGGGTCTCCCCAGCCCCAGCATTTT.

This clonotype was detected a few times. The CDR3 loop is CAISVGLVIAGNTGELFF. In DNA form, the CDR3 reads TGTGCCATCAGTGTAGGATTGGTTATCGCCGGGAACACCGGGGAGCTGTTTTTT. The chain couples TRBV10-3 to TRBJ2-2; D is ambiguous. CDR1 and CDR2 (germline): ENHRY, SYGVKD. The length of the CDR3 is 18 residues. V lost 4 bases and J 1 base, leaving 19 bases between the germline ends.

The table lists this clonotype with a few counts. The chain combines TRBV30 with TRBJ1-1, with 9 bases identical to TRBD1. Germline V CDR1 and CDR2: GTSNPN, SVGIG (reference sequence). This CDR3 spans 12 amino acids. Trimming took 5 bases from V and 5 from J; bases not matched to a gene: 3. The CDR3 region has the DNA TGTGCCTGGTCGACAGGGGGGACTGAAGCTTTCTTT. Its translation: CAWSTGGTEAFF.

This clonotype appeared a few times. The rearrangement joins TRBV4-1 to TRBJ2-2; TRBD1 matches 7 bases. Trimming at V came to 2 bases and at J to 5 bases, leaving 5 bases not matched to a gene. Per germline, CDR1 MGHRA and CDR2 YSYEKL. The CDR3 has 15 residues. In DNA form, the CDR3 reads TGCGCCAGCAGCCAATTGACAGGGTCGACCGGGGAGCTGTTTTTT. It encodes CASSQLTGSTGELFF.

This clonotype showed up just a few times. The rearrangement links TRBV7-9 to TRBJ2-5; 9 bases line up with TRBD1. V was clipped by 7 bases and J by 5 bases; unmatched bases: 17. This CDR3 has 17 amino acids. Germline V gives CDR1 SEHNR, CDR2 FQNEAQ (reference sequence). The CDR3 is CASTPGQGFVRRETQYF. DNA for the CDR3: TGTGCCAGCACACCGGGACAGGGCTTTGTTCGGCGGGAGACCCAGTACTTC.

This clonotype was seen more than once but under ten times. The DNA for the CDR3 is TGTGCCAGCAGCTTAGAGGGCGACAATGAGCAGTTCTTC. It yields the protein CASSLEGDNEQFF. The V call is TRBV7-6, the J call TRBJ2-1; D is ambiguous. Trimming took off 1 base at V and 5 bases at J, with 6 bases between the two ends. Germline values: CDR1 SGHVS, CDR2 FNYEAQ. This CDR3 region has 13 residues.

The chain carries TRBV27 and TRBJ2-3; 11 bases agree with TRBD1. Germline values: CDR1 MNHEY, CDR2 SMNVEV (reference sequence). The CDR3 has 15 residues. Losses at the gene ends were 4 bases for V and 5 bases for J; bases not matched to a gene: 5. CDR3 in DNA: TGTGCCAGCAGTTCCGGACAGGGGGCACGAGATACGCAGTATTTT. This codes for CASSSGQGARDTQYF.

Here the CDR3 reads CASSLEGQPQHF. CDR3 DNA sequence: TGTGCCAGCAGCTTAGAAGGGCAGCCCCAGCATTTT. The chain couples TRBV11-2 to TRBJ1-5; D not certain. CDR3 size: 12 residues. V dropped 0 bases and J dropped 7 bases, with 4 bases sitting between them. Germline V lookup: CDR1 SGHAT, CDR2 FQNNGV.

This clonotype appeared a few times. V gene TRBV20-1 combines with J gene TRBJ2-7; TRBD2 is a possible D gene (7 bases). The ends were cut back, 0 bases at V and 3 bases at J, with 15 bases in the middle. From germline, CDR1 is DFQATT and CDR2 SNEGSKA (reference sequence). The CDR3 sequence is 15 residues long. The CDR3 DNA follows: TGCAGTGCTAGAGATGTGGCGGGGGCCCTCTACGAGCAGTACGTC. Its translation is CSARDVAGALYEQYV.